This T cell receptor beta chain was obtained from a study of early T cells in non-severe SARS-CoV-2 infection (dated by TCRdb to 2020 to 2023). A note on the overall study: Because TCR sequencing relied on bulk RNA taken from unsorted whole blood, pairing of alpha and beta chains was not possible. Summary of the overall study and its limitations: VDJdb matching was skewed toward anti-spike CD8 responses and likely underestimated virus-specific expansions, missing private and CD4 specificities.

V and J are trimmed by 4 bases and 6 bases, and the gene matches miss 11 bases of the junction. Spanning cysteine to phenylalanine, the CDR3 consists of 15 amino acids. Only the CDR3 portion is preserved as DNA: 45 bases, with reading frame beginning at the first base. This was a case-control study nested in a cohort of healthcare workers in London, UK, who had nasopharyngeal swab PCR tests and blood samples taken every week. Between 23 and 31 March 2020, the week of the UK lockdown, healthcare workers were enrolled and then followed up weekly for as long as 16 weeks. The library was prepared using 5' RACE. TCRdb shows the sequencer as NextSeq 500. In the TCR library protocol, unique molecular identifiers were attached to individual cDNA molecules to correct for PCR bias and sequencing error. Both TCR alpha and beta chains were sequenced, and tight co-correlation was observed between alpha and beta sequence abundances in each sample. For the original study's pipeline: V gene, J gene and CDR3 annotation of TCR sequences was performed with Decombinator V4. Expanded TCRs were defined as changing significantly between any two time points under a Poisson model with p below 0.0001. TCR abundances were normalised to the total number of TCRs sequenced in each sample and reported as counts per million. MAIT TCRs were defined by TRAV1-2 paired with TRAJ12, TRAJ20 or TRAJ33, and iNKT TCRs by TRAV10 paired with TRAJ18. VDJdb, accessed 1 November 2021, was searched for CMV, EBV and SARS-CoV-2 annotated TCRs, excluding TCRs annotated for multiple antigens. TCRdb reworked the public reads: Q25 trimming with fastp, MiXCR clone assembly, productive beta chains retained. Here each entry gathers all rows of one CDR3 protein and keeps the most common genes and DNA. TCRdb, rather than the study authors, made the V and J calls. This sample has approximately 76,000 distinct CDR3 sequences in its table, and about an eighth of those were observed once. 2.6% of the sample goes to the ten largest clones.

The table lists this clonotype with a few counts. The antigen this receptor binds is unknown. No base-level quality is on record; no much larger clone is a single base apart. This receptor was taken from an adult who was a healthcare worker with PCR-confirmed SARS-CoV-2 infection or an uninfected control (not recorded which). This receptor chain uses TRBV12-3 or TRBV12-4 and TRBJ1-2, and TRBD1 matches 7 of the central bases. The sequencing sample was made of whole blood. The CDR3 reads as follows: CASSSVRTGSHGYTF. The DNA sequence is TGTGCCAGCAGTTCGGTTCGGACAGGAAGTCATGGCTACACCTTC.